The 4 T cell receptor beta chains below all came from one sample that was sequenced in a study of persistence of HIV-infected CD4 T cells. Their specific antigens are unknown. This was the immunoSEQ version 4 assay in survey mode. The protocol was immunoSEQ multiplex PCR, while the TCRdb copy is restricted to in-frame clones and leaves out a portion. Of under 50,000 clones in the sample, more than 80% are singletons; the top ten hold about 3.5%. Nonspecific anti-CD3/anti-CD28 bead stimulation represents the broad CD4+ T cell repertoire. Sorting selected CD4+ T cells upregulating both CD40 ligand and CD69. The starting material was CD4+ T cells sorted from PBMCs after roughly 19-hour stimulation, obtained from a patient who received antiretroviral therapy. The receptor source for this set is an adult woman with HIV who was CMV-seropositive.

This clone was seen just once. V gene TRBV30 combines with J gene TRBJ2-5, with D perhaps TRBD2 (5 bases). Germline-derived CDR1 and CDR2 are GTSNPN and SVGIG (reference sequence). This CDR3 has 16 amino acids. The DNA of the CDR3 is TGTGCGTACGAGAGGGCGGGCAGGAGCTTACAAGAGACCCAGTACTTC. Protein product: CAYERAGRSLQETQYF.

J is TRBJ1-6 and V is TRBV9; D uncertain. CDR1 and CDR2 from the germline V gene are SGDLS and YYNGEE. There are 13 residues in the CDR3. V lost 0 bases, J lost 10 bases, and 8 bases lay in between. CDR3 sequence: CASSVGMSSPLHF. As DNA, the CDR3 is TGTGCCAGCAGCGTAGGCATGTCCTCACCCCTCCACTTT.

This chain uses TRBV24-1 with TRBJ1-2, with D possibly matching TRBD1 (5 bases). Trimming shortened V by 3 bases and J by 5 bases, and 15 bases separated the two germline ends. Germline values: CDR1 KGHDR, CDR2 SFDVKD. This CDR3 is built from 15 residues. This CDR3 reads CATSDADQGPYGYTF. CDR3 in DNA: TGTGCCACCAGTGATGCGGATCAGGGACCATATGGCTACACCTTC.

This chain connects TRBV27 to TRBJ2-1, with a weak D call TRBD1 (5 bases). The V and J ends lost 3 bases and 8 bases respectively, with 26 bases between them. Germline V gene lookup returns CDR1 MNHEY and CDR2 SMNVEV (reference sequence). The CDR3 extends over 18 amino acids. The CDR3 reads CASSLRRTMSPHGDEQFF. CDR3 nucleotides: TGTGCCAGCAGTTTGCGAAGGACAATGTCGCCACACGGAGATGAGCAGTTCTTC.